These 12 T cell receptor beta chains were sequenced from one sample in a study of tumor-infiltrating lymphocytes in primary liver carcinoma. A primer in the constant region served to generate TCR beta cDNA from 500 to 600 ng of total RNA. ARM-PCR was slightly modified, and three nested multiplex PCR rounds with it gave rise to the TCR beta libraries. TRBV1-TRBV30 forward primers paired with a C-beta reverse primer drove the first two PCR rounds, 10 cycles each. MiXCR was run by TCRdb on the multiplex PCR reads, yielding one entry per CDR3 protein. The data hold around 210,000 distinct CDR3 sequences, with 65% observed a single time. It was unsorted whole blood that yielded blood RNA, and germline DNA was also extracted. Sequenced input: peripheral blood. These receptors came from a woman aged 55-69 years with primary liver carcinoma and hepatitis B virus infection.

As concerns this clonotype: A much more abundant neighbour one base away suggests this may be a read error. The chain has TRBV10-1 and TRBJ2-1; D is possibly TRBD1 or TRBD2 (5 bases each). CDR1 WNHNN and CDR2 SYGVQD come from the germline V gene (reference sequence). The CDR3 totals 15 residues. In DNA, the CDR3 is TGCACCAGCAGTGCCACCGGGGCCCGGCACAATGAGCAGTTCTTC. It specifies CTSSATGARHNEQFF.

About this clonotype: A much larger clone is a single base away; this may be a read error. J is TRBJ1-1 and V is TRBV12-5; D is uncertain. Germline V gene sequence: CDR1 LGHNT, CDR2 FRNRAP. The length of the CDR3 is 13 residues. The CDR3 is CASDLTPNTEAFF. The CDR3 DNA reads as TGTGCTAGTGATTTGACACCGAACACTGAAGCTTTCTTT. Variable domain in full (rest from reference TRBV12-5 and TRBJ1-1): DARVTQTPRHKVTEMGQEVTMRCQPILGHNTVFWYRQTMMQGLELLAYFRNRAPLDDSGMPKDRFSAEMPDATLATLKIQPSEPRDSAVYFCASDLTPNTEAFFGQGTRLTVV.

Concerning this clonotype: Since the CDR3 does not end with the conserved phenylalanine or tryptophan, this likely comes from a read error. This sequence joins TRBV29-1 and TRBJ2-1; D is tentatively TRBD1 or TRBD2 (6 bases each). This CDR3 is 14 amino acids long. Germline V gene sequence: CDR1 SQVTM, CDR2 ANQGSEA. The CDR3 is CIAMARGDYNEQFL. In nucleotides, the CDR3 is TGCATCGCCATGGCAAGGGGGGATTACAATGAGCAGTTCTTA.

This clonotype was seen only a few times. The chain recombines TRBV5-1 with TRBJ1-4; maybe TRBD1 (5 bases). V shed 0 bases and J shed 4 bases, with 7 bases lying between them. This CDR3 is 14 amino acids long. Germline loops: CDR1 SGHRS, CDR2 YFSETQ. The CDR3 DNA follows: TGCGCCAGCAGCTTGGTGGGGCTTAATGAAAAACTGTTTTTT. Amino acids: CASSLVGLNEKLFF.

As to this clonotype: A clone one base away is much larger, so this may be a read error. The rearrangement uses TRBV6-1 and TRBJ1-5; D is unclear. Per germline, CDR1 MNHNS and CDR2 SASEGT. This CDR3 region has 19 residues. The CDR3 sequence is CASMELGSRYGYSNQPQRF. In DNA form, the CDR3 reads TGTGCCAGCATGGAACTGGGGAGTCGGTATGGTTATAGCAATCAGCCCCAGCGTTTT.

On this clonotype: Mismatch with germline at one junction end may stem from a read error. This sequence joins TRBV6-1 and TRBJ2-1, with D perhaps TRBD1 or TRBD2 (5 bases each). The CDR3 extends over 13 amino acids. Germline V gene lookup returns CDR1 MNHNS and CDR2 SASEGT. The CDR3 nucleotides read TGTACCAGCAGATACTCACAGGACTATGAGCAGTTCTTC. It yields the protein CTSRYSQDYEQFF.

This sequence joins TRBV4-1 and TRBJ2-7, with TRBD2 identical over 7 bases. Germline values: CDR1 MGHRA, CDR2 YSYEKL. The CDR3 is 16 residues long. V lost 1 base to trimming and J lost 0 bases; unmatched junction nucleotides: 6. CDR3 residues: CASSQAFKRDSYEQYF. The CDR3 bases are TGCGCCAGCAGCCAAGCTTTTAAGCGGGACTCCTACGAGCAGTACTTC.

A few counts support this clonotype. A much larger clone lies one base from this, so it may be a read error. This chain connects TRBV29-1 to TRBJ1-1; 7 bases are shared with TRBD1. Per the germline V gene, CDR1 is SQVTM and CDR2 is ANQGSEA. V shed 4 bases, J shed 4 bases, and the junction held 9 bases outside the gene matches. The CDR3 loop spans 14 amino acids. In DNA, the CDR3 is TGCAGCGTTGCTAGAGAGGGGGCGGTCACTGAAGCTTTCTTT. Residues: CSVAREGAVTEAFF. Looking up the rest from reference TRBV29-1 and TRBJ1-1 gives the full variable domain: SAVISQKPSRDICQRGTSLTIQCQVDSQVTMMFWYRQQPGQSLTLIATANQGSEATYESGFVIDKFPISRPNLTFSTLTVSNMSPEDSSIYLCSVAREGAVTEAFFGQGTRLTVV.

In the case of this clonotype: The conserved phenylalanine or tryptophan is not found at the CDR3 terminus, so this likely reflects a read error. The CDR3 is CASSRGQEGNQPQHV. The CDR3 DNA reads as TGTGCCAGCAGCCGTGGACAGGAGGGCAACCAGCCCCAGCATGTT. The chain uses TRBV6-6 and TRBJ1-5; 7 bases line up with TRBD1. CDR3 length equals 15 residues. From germline, CDR1 is MNHNY and CDR2 SVGAGI (reference sequence).

This clonotype was seen ten or more times. V is TRBV5-8 and J is TRBJ1-2, with TRBD1 matching over 7 bases. V dropped 3 bases and J dropped 2; count of bases not matched to a gene: 4. The CDR3 runs to 14 residues. The germline gives CDR1 SGHTS, CDR2 YDEGEE. In DNA, the CDR3 is TGTGCCAGCAGCTACCGGGACAGAAACTATGGCTACACCTTC. It yields the protein CASSYRDRNYGYTF. Filled out from reference TRBV5-8 and TRBJ1-2, the complete variable domain reads EAGVTQSPTHLIKTRGQQATLRCSPISGHTSVYWYQQALGLGLQFLLWYDEGEERNRGNFPPRFSGRQFPNYSSELNVNALELEDSALYLCASSYRDRNYGYTFGSGTRLTVV.

Turning to this clonotype: A much larger clone sits a single nucleotide away, making a read error possible. This sequence joins TRBV12-3 or TRBV12-4 and TRBJ2-7; possible D gene TRBD1, 6 bases. The CDR3 covers 14 residues. The CDR3 coding sequence is TGTGCCAGCACTTTATCTGGACAGTCCTACGAGCAGTACTTC. It yields the protein CASTLSGQSYEQYF.

This clonotype has more than one count but fewer than ten. An end of the junction does not agree with germline; a read error may underlie this. V is TRBV4-1 and J is TRBJ1-1, with D possibly being TRBD1 (6 bases). CDR3 length: 14 residues. CDR1 is MGHRA, CDR2 YSYEKL, per germline. This chain's CDR3 is CASSQADRSTDAFF. DNA of the CDR3: TGTGCCAGCAGCCAAGCCGACAGGTCCACTGACGCTTTCTTT.